The 15 T cell receptor beta chains below were found in one sample sequenced in a study of blood T cell repertoires in COVID-19. Repertoires were generated with immunoSEQ multiplex PCR, while TCRdb's copy carries only in-frame clones and drops some. The top ten hold over 5% of the sample, which has under 200,000 clones, roughly 81% seen once. The specimen was peripheral blood. The receptors originated from a woman in her fifties or sixties with COVID-19, enrolled during active disease.

The chain recombines TRBV11-1 with TRBJ1-5; tentatively, D is TRBD1 (5 bases). Germline CDR1 is SGHAT and CDR2 is FQDESV (reference sequence). The length of the CDR3 is 13 residues. Trimming took off 3 bases at V and 3 bases at J, with 6 bases between the two ends. The DNA for the CDR3 is TGTGCCAGCAGCTTGGACATCAATCAGCCCCAGCATTTT. Its translation is CASSLDINQPQHF.

The V and J genes are TRBV2 and TRBJ1-1; 7 nucleotides line up with TRBD1. With 6 bases clipped from V and 4 bases from J, the junction kept 8 bases outside the gene matches. The CDR3 totals 14 residues. Germline lookup yields CDR1 SNHLY and CDR2 FYNNEI. The CDR3 region is CASRRGLSLTEAFF. In DNA, the CDR3 is TGTGCCAGCAGAAGGGGGCTGAGTCTCACTGAAGCTTTCTTT.

This clone was recorded only once. The J gene is TRBJ1-2, the V gene TRBV2, with D unresolved. The CDR3 loop spans 12 amino acids. Germline CDR1 is SNHLY and CDR2 is FYNNEI. The V end was cut by 7 bases, the J end by 0 bases, with 6 bases between. The CDR3 region has the DNA TGTGCCAGCACCCAGACTAACTATGGCTACACCTTC. Amino acid sequence: CASTQTNYGYTF.

The CDR3 DNA sequence: TGTGCCAGCTCACCCCTTCTGGAGACTGAAGCTTTCTTT. Its protein is CASSPLLETEAFF. The chain couples TRBV18 to TRBJ1-1; the D is unclear. From germline, CDR1 is KGHSH and CDR2 LQKENI. This CDR3 is 13 amino acids long. Trimming left V 3 bases short and J 5 bases short, with 10 bases between.

The chain carries TRBV5-1 and TRBJ2-2; TRBD2 matches at 7 bases. The CDR3 contains 13 residues. The trim removed 2 bases at V and 6 bases at J, leaving 1 base unmatched. Germline V gives CDR1 SGHRS, CDR2 YFSETQ. CDR3 DNA sequence: TGCGCCAGCAGCTTACGGGAGGCCGGGGAGCTGTTTTTT. Translation: CASSLREAGELFF. The full variable domain, with the rest looked up from reference TRBV5-1 and TRBJ2-2, is KAGVTQTPRYLIKTRGQQVTLSCSPISGHRSVSWYQQTPGQGLQFLFEYFSETQRNKGNFPGRFSGRQFSNSRSEMNVSTLELGDSALYLCASSLREAGELFFGEGSRLTVL.

The chain uses TRBV2 and TRBJ2-5; 8 nucleotides agree with TRBD2. The V and J ends lost 11 bases and 5 bases, in that order; junction bases with no gene match: 10. CDR3 length: 13 residues. Looked up from germline, CDR1 is SNHLY and CDR2 is FYNNEI. The DNA of the CDR3 is TGTGCCGGTAAAGAGACTAGCGTTGAGACCCAGTACTTC. It codes for CAGKETSVETQYF. Full variable domain (remainder filled in from reference TRBV2 and TRBJ2-5): EPEVTQTPSHQVTQMGQEVILRCVPISNHLYFYWYRQILGQKVEFLVSFYNNEISEKSEIFDDQFSVERPDGSNFTLKIRSTKLEDSAMYFCAGKETSVETQYFGPGTRLLVL.

This chain's CDR3 is CASSTTGSRTGELFF. CDR3 bases: TGTGCCAGTAGTACTACAGGGAGTCGGACCGGGGAGCTGTTTTTT. The chain recombines TRBV19 with TRBJ2-2, with D possibly being TRBD1 (6 bases). Trimming stripped 4 bases from V and 5 bases from J, with 14 bases between. The CDR3 has 15 amino acids. CDR1 is LNHDA and CDR2 is SQIVND in the germline V gene (reference sequence).

This CDR3 is CASSGTALNTEAFF. CDR3 nucleotides: TGTGCCAGCAGCGGGACAGCTTTGAACACTGAAGCTTTCTTT. The chain couples TRBV5-6 to TRBJ1-1; 7 nucleotides align to TRBD1. V lost 4 bases and J lost 0; bases outside the gene matches: 3. The length of the CDR3 is 14 residues. Germline V gene data show CDR1 as SGHDT and CDR2 as YYEEEE.

J is TRBJ2-3 and V is TRBV25-1, with D possibly being TRBD1 (6 bases). Trimming left V 6 bases short and J 3 bases short, with 13 bases between. The CDR3 sequence is 14 residues long. CDR1 is MGHDK and CDR2 is SYGVNS in the germline V gene. CDR3 sequence: CASRTGQRTDTQYF. CDR3 sequence (DNA): TGTGCCAGCAGGACTGGACAGAGAACAGATACGCAGTATTTT.

The chain couples TRBV2 to TRBJ1-1; 8 bases agree with TRBD1. V lost 4 bases, J lost 3 bases, and 4 bases stayed unmatched. Germline assignment: CDR1 SNHLY and CDR2 FYNNEI. This CDR3 is built from 14 residues. The CDR3 protein is CASSVQGGYTEAFF. The DNA of the CDR3 is TGTGCCAGCAGTGTACAGGGGGGCTACACTGAAGCTTTCTTT.

This clone has just one count. The rearrangement joins TRBV7-2 to TRBJ2-7, with TRBD1 identical over 11 bases. Per germline, CDR1 SGHTA and CDR2 FQGNSA. CDR3 length: 15 residues. Trimming cost V 5 bases and J 6 bases; bases outside gene matches: 9. The DNA for the CDR3 is TGTGCCAGCAGCAATGTGGACAGGGGGCGGAGCGAGCAGTACTTC. The encoded protein is CASSNVDRGRSEQYF.

This clone appeared once. The chain employs TRBV7-9 and TRBJ1-2, with D possibly matching TRBD1 (6 bases). The CDR3 runs 14 residues. V dropped 4 bases and J dropped 4 bases, with 13 bases sitting between them. Looked up from germline, CDR1 is SEHNR and CDR2 is FQNEAQ (reference sequence). CDR3: CASSSTQDSYGYTF. As DNA, the CDR3 is TGTGCCAGCAGCTCCACCCAGGACAGCTATGGCTACACCTTC. Supplemented by reference TRBV7-9 and TRBJ1-2, the full variable domain reads DTGVSQNPRHKITKRGQNVTFRCDPISEHNRLYWYRQTLGQGPEFLTYFQNEAQLEKSRLLSDRFSAERPKGSFSTLEIQRTEQGDSAMYLCASSSTQDSYGYTFGSGTRLTVV.

The V and J genes are TRBV18 and TRBJ1-1; 8 bases match TRBD1. This CDR3 has 15 amino acids. J gave up 1 base and V 6 bases, and 7 bases lay outside the gene matches. Germline V CDR1 and CDR2: KGHSH, LQKENI. CDR3 amino acids: CASSATGDTNTEAFF. The CDR3 region has the DNA TGTGCCAGCTCGGCGACAGGGGATACGAACACTGAAGCTTTCTTT.

Comment on this clone: Other DNA variants within this sample encode the same CDR3. V is TRBV11-2 and J is TRBJ1-6; D is possibly TRBD1 (6 bases). Germline assignment: CDR1 SGHAT and CDR2 FQNNGV. V lost 2 bases, J lost 0 bases, and 8 bases lay in between. This CDR3 has 16 amino acids. In DNA, the CDR3 is TGTGCCAGCAGCTTACAGGGGAGCTCCTATAATTCACCCCTCCACTTT. Translating it yields CASSLQGSSYNSPLHF.

The J gene is TRBJ1-6, the V gene TRBV7-6; tentative D call: TRBD1 (6 bases). The V gene's germline CDR1 is SGHVS and CDR2 FNYEAQ. This CDR3 region has 15 residues. Trimming left V 5 bases short and J 6 bases short, with 14 bases between. CDR3 nucleotides: TGTGCCAGCAGCGGGGGCGTGGGTTTTAATTCACCCCTCCACTTT. Protein sequence: CASSGGVGFNSPLHF.